Presented here are 5 T cell receptor beta chains from one specimen sequenced in a study of blood T cells in healthy people across ages. Next came a second PCR, run for about 6 to 12 cycles, which used a sample-barcoded 5' primer along with a J-beta primer mix. TCRdb called the 5' RACE reads again in MiXCR, with one record for every CDR3 protein. The sample includes 920,000 or so distinct CDR3 sequences, under 45% of them seen just once. The sequenced sample was blood. The receptors here all came from a woman aged 55-70 years in good health.

The chain combines TRBV6-5 with TRBJ2-7, with D possibly matching TRBD2 (6 bases). Germline V gene lookup returns CDR1 MNHEY and CDR2 SVGAGI. Trimming removed 6 bases at V and 0 bases at J, with 15 bases between. This CDR3 spans 15 amino acids. Here the CDR3 DNA reads TGTGCCAGCAGCCCCGGGACTTTCCCCTCCTACGAGCAGTACTTC. Translation: CASSPGTFPSYEQYF.

This clonotype was observed a few times. This chain joins TRBV6-6 and TRBJ2-3; D is unclear. Germline CDR1 reads MNHNY; CDR2 reads SVGAGI (reference sequence). The CDR3 covers 16 residues. Trimming took off 7 bases at V and 0 bases at J, with 17 bases between the two ends. DNA of the CDR3: TGTGCCAGCAAATACTGGGCGAGTTCTAGCACAGATACGCAGTATTTT. Its translation is CASKYWASSSTDTQYF.

The rearrangement links TRBV27 to TRBJ1-6; no clear D. V was cut by 7 bases and J by 10 bases, with 17 bases left in between. The CDR3 is 14 residues long. Germline CDR1 MNHEY, CDR2 SMNVEV (reference sequence). The CDR3: CASIWAPLESPLHF. In DNA form, the CDR3 reads TGTGCCAGCATTTGGGCACCCTTAGAATCACCCCTCCACTTT.

J is TRBJ2-5 and V is TRBV29-1; D may match TRBD1 or TRBD2 (6 bases each). Trimming took off 2 bases at V and 11 bases at J, with 18 bases between the two ends. Germline CDR1 is SQVTM and CDR2 is ANQGSEA. The CDR3 contains 13 residues. CDR3 amino acids: CSVERGTGTEQYF. CDR3 sequence (DNA): TGCAGCGTTGAAAGGGGAACAGGGACTGAGCAGTACTTC.

The chain is built from TRBV27 and TRBJ2-3, with 10 nucleotides matching TRBD1. There are 18 residues in the CDR3. V shed 2 bases, J shed 0 bases, and the junction held 8 bases outside the gene matches. Per the germline V gene, CDR1 is MNHEY and CDR2 is SMNVEV (reference sequence). CDR3 in amino acids: CASSLKIRDRGSTDTQYF. As DNA, the CDR3 is TGTGCCAGCAGTTTAAAAATCCGGGACAGGGGTAGCACAGATACGCAGTATTTT.